What follows describes a single TCR beta chain. Its antigen remains unidentified. V lost 3 bases, J lost 3 bases, and 15 bases lay in between. The CDR3 consists of 16 residues. Germline V gives CDR1 SGDLS, CDR2 YYNGEE. The entry originates in a study of cytomegalovirus exposure and HLA in healthy donors. Study findings and constraints: Only CMV serostatus was available as immune exposure information.

PCR was performed using 60 Vbeta and 13 Jbeta primers. Some clones are missing from TCRdb's copy, which holds only in-frame ones; the method was immunoSEQ multiplex PCR. The sample table sets out approximately 75,000 clones. Sequenced: PBMCs. The origin of this receptor is a man aged 35 to 55 in good health and CMV-seronegative. This chain uses TRBV9 with TRBJ2-2, with D tentatively TRBD2 (5 bases). CDR3 DNA sequence: TGTGCCAGCAGCGAGAGGAGGCAGGAATACACCGGGGAGCTGTTTTTT. It translates to CASSERRQEYTGELFF.